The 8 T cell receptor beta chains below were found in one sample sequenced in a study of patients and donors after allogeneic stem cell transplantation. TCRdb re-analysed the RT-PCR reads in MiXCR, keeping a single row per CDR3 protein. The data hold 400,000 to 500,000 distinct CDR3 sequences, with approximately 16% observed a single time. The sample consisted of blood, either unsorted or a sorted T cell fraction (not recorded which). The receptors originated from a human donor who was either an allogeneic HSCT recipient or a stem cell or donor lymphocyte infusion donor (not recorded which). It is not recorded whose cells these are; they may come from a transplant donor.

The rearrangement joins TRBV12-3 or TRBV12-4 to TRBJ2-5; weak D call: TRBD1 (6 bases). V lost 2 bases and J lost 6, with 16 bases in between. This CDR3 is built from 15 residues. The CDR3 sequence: CASSLSATQGKTQYF. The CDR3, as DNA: TGTGCCAGCAGTTTAAGTGCTACCCAGGGGAAGACCCAGTACTTC.

The chain's CDR3 is CASSELDDTQYF. The CDR3 DNA reads TGTGCCAGCAGTGAATTGGACGATACGCAGTATTTT. The V gene is TRBV2, the J gene TRBJ2-3; unclear D gene. CDR3 length equals 12 residues. Trimming left V 2 bases short and J 6 bases short, with 6 bases between. Germline-derived CDR1 and CDR2 are SNHLY and FYNNEI.

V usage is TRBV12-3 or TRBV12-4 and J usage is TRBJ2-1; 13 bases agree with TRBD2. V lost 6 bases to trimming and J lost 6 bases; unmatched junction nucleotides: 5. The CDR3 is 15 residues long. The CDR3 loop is CASSGLAGVSNEQFF. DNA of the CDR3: TGTGCCAGCAGCGGACTAGCGGGAGTATCCAATGAGCAGTTCTTC.

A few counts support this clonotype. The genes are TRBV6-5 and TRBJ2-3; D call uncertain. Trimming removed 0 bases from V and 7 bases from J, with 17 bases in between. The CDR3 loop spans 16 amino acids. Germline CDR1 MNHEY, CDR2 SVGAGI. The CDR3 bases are TGTGCCAGCAGTTACTCCCCCGGTCCCATGAGCAATACGCAGTATTTT. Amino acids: CASSYSPGPMSNTQYF.

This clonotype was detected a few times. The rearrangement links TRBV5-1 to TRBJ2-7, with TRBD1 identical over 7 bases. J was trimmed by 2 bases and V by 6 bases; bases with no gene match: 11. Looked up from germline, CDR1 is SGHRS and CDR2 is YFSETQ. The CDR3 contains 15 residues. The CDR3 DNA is TGCGCCAGCACCCTAGGTGGGACAGAGACCTACGAGCAGTACTTC. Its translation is CASTLGGTETYEQYF. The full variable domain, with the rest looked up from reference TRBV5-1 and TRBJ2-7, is KAGVTQTPRYLIKTRGQQVTLSCSPISGHRSVSWYQQTPGQGLQFLFEYFSETQRNKGNFPGRFSGRQFSNSRSEMNVSTLELGDSALYLCASTLGGTETYEQYFGPGTRLTVT.

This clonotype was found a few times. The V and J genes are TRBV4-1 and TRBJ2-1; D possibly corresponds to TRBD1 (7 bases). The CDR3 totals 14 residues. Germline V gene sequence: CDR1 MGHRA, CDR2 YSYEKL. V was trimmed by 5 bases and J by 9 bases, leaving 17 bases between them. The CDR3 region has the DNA TGCGCCAGCAGCGGGGTCAGGGGGGAAGGTGAGCAGTTCTTC. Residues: CASSGVRGEGEQFF.

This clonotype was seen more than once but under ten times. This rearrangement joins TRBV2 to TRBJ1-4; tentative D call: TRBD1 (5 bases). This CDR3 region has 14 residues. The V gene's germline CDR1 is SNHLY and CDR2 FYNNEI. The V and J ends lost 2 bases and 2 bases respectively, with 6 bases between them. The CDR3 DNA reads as TGTGCCAGCAGTGAAAGACAGACTAATGAAAAACTGTTTTTT. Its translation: CASSERQTNEKLFF. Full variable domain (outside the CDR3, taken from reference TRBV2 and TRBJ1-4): EPEVTQTPSHQVTQMGQEVILRCVPISNHLYFYWYRQILGQKVEFLVSFYNNEISEKSEIFDDQFSVERPDGSNFTLKIRSTKLEDSAMYFCASSERQTNEKLFFGSGTQLSVL.

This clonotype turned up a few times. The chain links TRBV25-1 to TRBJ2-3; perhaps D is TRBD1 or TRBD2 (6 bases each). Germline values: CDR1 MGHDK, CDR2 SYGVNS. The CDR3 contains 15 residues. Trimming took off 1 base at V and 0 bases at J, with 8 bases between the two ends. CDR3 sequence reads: CASSEWRGSTDTQYF. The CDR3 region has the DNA TGTGCCAGCAGTGAATGGAGGGGGAGCACAGATACGCAGTATTTT. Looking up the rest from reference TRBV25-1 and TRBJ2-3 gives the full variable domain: EADIYQTPRYLVIGTGKKITLECSQTMGHDKMYWYQQDPGMELHLIHYSYGVNSTEKGDLSSESTVSRIRTEHFPLTLESARPSHTSQYLCASSEWRGSTDTQYFGPGTRLTVL.